A single sample is the source of the 23 T cell receptor beta chains below, sequenced in a study of cytotoxic CD8 clonotypes in ibrutinib-treated CLL. Generated by immunoSEQ multiplex PCR, the TCRdb table keeps only in-frame clones and is missing some. The data show 190,000 or so clones, over 60% seen once. The sample here was PBMCs, taken after 24 months of ibrutinib treatment. Receptors originate from a human donor with chronic lymphocytic leukemia.

This clone was seen more than once but under ten times. The V and J genes are TRBV18 and TRBJ2-7; TRBD2 is a possible D gene (6 bases). CDR1 is KGHSH, CDR2 LQKENI, per germline. The CDR3 covers 14 residues. The V and J ends lost 2 bases and 6 bases respectively, with 14 bases between them. CDR3 in DNA: TGTGCCAGCTCACCATGGGACGGGGAGGTCGAGCAGTACTTC. Translated: CASSPWDGEVEQYF.

V and J are TRBV7-6 and TRBJ2-5; 10 nucleotides agree with TRBD1. Germline-derived CDR1 and CDR2 are SGHVS and FNYEAQ. V was clipped by 5 bases and J by 5 bases; unmatched bases: 11. CDR3 length: 16 amino acids. CDR3 residues: CASSNDGQGDLETQYF. The DNA for the CDR3 is TGTGCCAGCAGCAATGACGGACAGGGGGATTTGGAGACCCAGTACTTC.

The rearrangement uses TRBV10-1 and TRBJ2-7; 12 nucleotides align to TRBD1. V was clipped by 3 bases and J by 6 bases; unmatched bases: 9. The CDR3 runs 16 residues. Per germline, CDR1 WNHNN and CDR2 SYGVQD (reference sequence). The CDR3 DNA follows: TGCGCCAGCAGTGACCGGGACAGGGGGCGGGTAAGCGAGCAGTACTTC. Amino acids: CASSDRDRGRVSEQYF.

The chain recombines TRBV4-2 with TRBJ1-2, with D uncertain. Between the trimmed V and J ends, which lost 1 base and 3 bases, there was a span of 15 bases. Germline CDR1 and CDR2: LGHNA and YNFKEQ. The CDR3 consists of 16 residues. The CDR3 sequence: CASSQVFRSTHYGYTF. CDR3 coding DNA: TGTGCCAGCAGCCAAGTTTTTAGGAGCACTCACTATGGCTACACCTTC.

The J gene is TRBJ1-3, the V gene TRBV7-9; unclear D gene. Trimming pared 6 bases from V and 4 bases from J, leaving 13 bases between. CDR1 is SEHNR and CDR2 is FQNEAQ in the germline V gene (reference sequence). The CDR3 extends over 14 amino acids. CDR3 bases: TGTGCCAGCAGTTCCGGGATCACGGGAAACACCATATATTTT. Its protein product is CASSSGITGNTIYF.

The rearrangement joins TRBV7-8 to TRBJ2-7; D may be TRBD2 (6 bases). This CDR3 is built from 16 residues. CDR1 and CDR2 (germline): SGHVS, FQNEAQ. The V end lost 4 bases, the J end lost 2 bases, and 18 bases lay between the germline ends. CDR3 nucleotides: TGTGCCAGCAGCTCACGTCGCGGCGGGGCAACCTACGAGCAGTACTTC. It yields the protein CASSSRRGGATYEQYF.

In the case of this clone: At one end the junction does not follow the germline gene, possibly because of a read error. The rearrangement uses TRBV2 and TRBJ2-7; TRBD2 matches 9 bases. The germline gives CDR1 SNHLY, CDR2 FYNNEI. This CDR3 has 11 amino acids. The CDR3 coding sequence is TGTGCCAGCAAAGGGGGGAGCGGGAGGATTTTC. It codes for CASKGGSGRIF.

V and J are TRBV4-3 and TRBJ2-1, with D perhaps TRBD1 (5 bases). Germline V gives CDR1 LGHNA, CDR2 YSLEER. The CDR3 has 15 amino acids. Between the trimmed V and J ends, which lost 2 bases and 9 bases, there was a span of 17 bases. For the CDR3, the DNA is TGCGCCAGCAGCCAATCAGGGTGGGGTCAAGGTGAGCAGTTCTTC. Protein sequence: CASSQSGWGQGEQFF.

J is TRBJ2-1 and V is TRBV7-9; D is unclear. The V and J ends lost 1 base and 6 bases respectively, with 13 bases between them. This CDR3 contains 15 residues. Germline V gives CDR1 SEHNR, CDR2 FQNEAQ (reference sequence). CDR3 protein: CASSLGVAWGNEQFF. In nucleotides, the CDR3 is TGTGCCAGCAGCTTAGGGGTTGCGTGGGGCAATGAGCAGTTCTTC.

The V gene is TRBV4-3, the J gene TRBJ2-1; 7 bases match TRBD1. V shed 4 bases, J shed 4 bases, and the junction held 7 bases outside the gene matches. Germline V gene lookup returns CDR1 LGHNA and CDR2 YSLEER. This CDR3 is 15 amino acids long. CDR3 sequence (DNA): TGCGCCAGCAGCCCCTCCGGGACAGCGTACAATGAGCAGTTCTTC. Protein sequence: CASSPSGTAYNEQFF.

This clone appeared a few times. This chain joins TRBV5-8 and TRBJ2-3; perhaps TRBD2 as D (5 bases). The length of the CDR3 is 15 residues. V shed 4 bases and J shed 3 bases, with 15 bases lying between them. The germline CDR1 and CDR2 sequences are SGHTS and YDEGEE. CDR3 coding DNA: TGTGCCAGCAGCGGGAGAAGCTTTGGGACAGATACGCAGTATTTT. The encoded protein is CASSGRSFGTDTQYF.

V gene TRBV6-1 combines with J gene TRBJ2-7; TRBD1 matches 7 bases. The ends lost 3 bases at V and 3 bases at J; junction bases unmatched: 5. The CDR3 is made up of 14 amino acids. CDR1 and CDR2 (germline): MNHNS, SASEGT. In DNA form, the CDR3 reads TGTGCCAGCAGTGATTCGGGACAGTTCTACGAGCAGTACTTC. This codes for CASSDSGQFYEQYF.

The rearrangement uses TRBV27 and TRBJ2-3, with 8 bases identical to TRBD1. Germline CDR1 MNHEY, CDR2 SMNVEV (reference sequence). The CDR3 has 14 amino acids. V lost 3 bases, J lost 6 bases, and 5 bases stayed unmatched. CDR3: CASSFGRGRDTQYF. The CDR3 bases are TGTGCCAGCAGTTTTGGCAGGGGGCGGGATACGCAGTATTTT.

The rearrangement joins TRBV28 to TRBJ1-2, with D possibly being TRBD1 (5 bases). This CDR3 has 12 residues. Germline assignment: CDR1 MDHEN and CDR2 SYDVKM. The V and J ends lost 5 bases and 6 bases respectively, with 10 bases between them. The CDR3 nucleotides read TGTGCCAGCAGTGGCAACAGGAATGGCTACACCTTC. This codes for CASSGNRNGYTF.

The chain is built from TRBV28 and TRBJ2-1; 9 positions match TRBD1. The CDR3 sequence is 15 residues long. Trimming removed 6 bases from V and 5 bases from J; junction bases left unmatched: 8. The germline CDR1 and CDR2 sequences are MDHEN and SYDVKM. The CDR3 spells CASSRTGDIHNEQFF. CDR3 sequence (DNA): TGTGCCAGCAGCCGGACAGGGGACATCCACAATGAGCAGTTCTTC.

V is TRBV28 and J is TRBJ2-3; no firm D call. CDR3 size: 12 residues. Germline CDR1 reads MDHEN; CDR2 reads SYDVKM. V lost 1 base to trimming and J lost 7 bases, with 6 bases between them. CDR3 DNA sequence: TGTGCCAGCAGTTTATCCCCGTATACGCAGTATTTT. This encodes CASSLSPYTQYF.

This chain joins TRBV19 and TRBJ1-2; no clear D gene. This CDR3 spans 14 amino acids. The V gene lost 5 bases and the J gene lost 3 bases, with 13 bases spanning the gap. Germline V gene lookup returns CDR1 LNHDA and CDR2 SQIVND (reference sequence). CDR3 protein: CASSPGPRHYGYTF. CDR3 nucleotides: TGTGCCAGTAGTCCCGGACCGAGACACTATGGCTACACCTTC.

The chain couples TRBV9 to TRBJ2-5; 9 bases fit TRBD1. V dropped 3 bases and J dropped 2; count of bases not matched to a gene: 5. This CDR3 region has 15 residues. Germline V CDR1 and CDR2: SGDLS, YYNGEE. The CDR3 sequence: CASSAGDRAQETQYF. CDR3 sequence (DNA): TGTGCCAGCAGCGCTGGGGACAGGGCTCAAGAGACCCAGTACTTC.

This sequence joins TRBV4-3 and TRBJ2-3; weak D call: TRBD1 (5 bases). This CDR3 comprises 14 residues. Germline V gene sequence: CDR1 LGHNA, CDR2 YSLEER. Trimming cost V 1 base and J 5 bases, with 10 bases left between them. The CDR3 bases are TGCGCCAGCAGCCAAGGGGGCGCGGTAGATACGCAGTATTTT. Translated, it gives CASSQGGAVDTQYF.

The rearrangement links TRBV5-1 to TRBJ2-4; D not certain. CDR3 length: 10 amino acids. Germline V gene data show CDR1 as SGHRS and CDR2 as YFSETQ. The CDR3 DNA reads as TGCGCTCATTCGATACGTGAAAAGTACTTC. It is translated as CAHSIREKYF.

V gene TRBV6-6 combines with J gene TRBJ2-3; no clear D gene. V lost 8 bases and J 0 bases, leaving 9 bases between the germline ends. CDR3 length: 13 residues. CDR1 MNHNY and CDR2 SVGAGI come from the germline V gene (reference sequence). CDR3 amino acids: CASRATSTDTQYF. The CDR3 DNA is TGTGCCAGCCGAGCGACTAGCACAGATACGCAGTATTTT.

The chain recombines TRBV5-5 with TRBJ2-5; D unresolved. Trimming removed 4 bases from V and 5 bases from J, with 15 bases in between. The CDR3 extends over 14 amino acids. Germline V lookup: CDR1 SGHKS, CDR2 YYEKEE (reference sequence). DNA of the CDR3: TGTGCCAGCAGCCCGTTGGATGGTCGGGAGACCCAGTACTTC. This sequence encodes CASSPLDGRETQYF.

The chain is built from TRBV14 and TRBJ1-1, with 7 positions matching TRBD1. CDR1 and CDR2 from the germline V gene are SGHDN and FVKESK. The J segment lost 1 base and the V segment lost 1 base, leaving 0 bases of the junction unmatched. CDR3 length: 14 amino acids. CDR3 nucleotides: TGTGCCAGCAGCCAAGGGACAGGGAACACTGAAGCTTTCTTT. This sequence encodes CASSQGTGNTEAFF.